The text below deals with one T cell receptor beta chain. Its antigen is currently not known. Per-base qualities were not stored, and no clone one base away is much larger. The trial excluded patients who had a history of autoimmune disease or were on systemic immunosuppression. In every dose cohort, peripheral blood was drawn for TCR sequencing at baseline, cycle 4 day 1, and cycle 7 day 1. The samples were taken from a phase I, first-in-human, multicenter, open-label dose-escalation trial of ivuxolimab. The trial enrolled adults with locally advanced or metastatic head and neck squamous cell, hepatocellular, melanoma or renal cell carcinoma. Before TCR sequencing, CD4+ T cells and CD8+ T cells were sorted from peripheral blood as separate populations. The data were obtained in a study of OX40 agonist ivuxolimab in advanced cancers. Looking at the study overall: Ivuxolimab, which targeted the costimulatory receptor OX40 (CD134), was an agonistic, fully human IgG2 monoclonal antibody. Intravenous ivuxolimab was administered to patients every 2 weeks at six dose levels: 0.01, 0.1, 0.3, 1.5, 3 and 10 mg/kg. Of the roughly 50 dose-escalation patients, hepatocellular carcinoma was present in about 20, melanoma in roughly 15, renal cell carcinoma in 9 and head and neck cancer in 9. A male proportion of 75% to 85% and a mean age of 60 years, ranging from 23 to 79, were recorded for the dose-escalation cohort. Patients were allowed to have had prior anti-PD-1, anti-PD-L1 or anti-CTLA-4 therapy, and 40% to 45% of the dose-escalation patients had previously received checkpoint inhibitors. Partial responses were achieved by three dose-escalation patients, of whom one had hepatocellular carcinoma and two had cutaneous melanoma. The purpose of peripheral TCRbeta sequencing was to test whether ivuxolimab changed TCR sequence diversity and led to clonal T-cell expansion. The monotherapy dose-escalation portion (N ≈ 52 patients) of the phase I ivuxolimab trial is reported in the paper.

Genomic DNA was extracted from sorted cells for sequencing of the TCRbeta CDR3 region. The immunoSEQ Assay was used to sequence the TCRbeta CDR3 regions. Entries here come from immuneACCESS through TCRdb and include only in-frame sequences with V and J called. Some clones fail to appear in such tables; in the studies checked, an unresolved V gene covers under half of the shortfall, and the cause of the remainder is unknown. The sample table records approximately 72,000 clones; around 90% of these occur just once. 0.85% to 1% of the sample goes to the ten largest clones. The research as a whole found: At doses of 0.1 to 3.0 mg/kg, clonal expansion of both CD4+ and CD8+ blood T cells was observed from baseline to week 6. Low levels of normalized T-cell clonal expansion were also seen in some patients who did not respond. In the 0.1-3.0 mg/kg groups, partial responders had among the lowest normalized peripheral clonal expansion, particularly in CD8+ T cells. After ivuxolimab, CD8+ T cells had more expanded clones than CD4+ T cells on average. Which antigens the clonally expanded peripheral T cells were specific for was not determined.

V loses 5 bases at its end and J loses 5 bases; junction bases beyond the gene matches: 17. Including cysteine and phenylalanine, the CDR3 has 18 amino acids. Solely the CDR3 DNA is kept, with 54 bases framed from the first base. From a lookup of the germline V gene, CDR1 and CDR2 are SGHAT and FQNNGV. The clonotype originates from an adult with an advanced solid tumor such as melanoma, head and neck, liver or kidney cancer. Material: CD4+ or CD8+ T cells sorted from blood, obtained in a trial of the OX40 agonist ivuxolimab. The chain joins TRBV11-2 to TRBJ2-2, and 7 junction bases match TRBD1. The sequenced DNA is TGTGCCAGCAGCGCATTCGCCCCCGGGACAGTCGGTACCGGGGAGCTGTTTTTT. This is translated as CASSAFAPGTVGTGELFF.